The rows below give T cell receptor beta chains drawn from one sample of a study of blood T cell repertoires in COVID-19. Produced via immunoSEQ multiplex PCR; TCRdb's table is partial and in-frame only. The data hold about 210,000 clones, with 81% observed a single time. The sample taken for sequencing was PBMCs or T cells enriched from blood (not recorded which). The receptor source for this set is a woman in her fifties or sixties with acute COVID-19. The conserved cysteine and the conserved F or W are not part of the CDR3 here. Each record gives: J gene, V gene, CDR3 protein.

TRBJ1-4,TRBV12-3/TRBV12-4,ASSPTDSEKLF
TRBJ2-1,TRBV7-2,ASSLEGTSGRFYNEQF
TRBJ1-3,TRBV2,ASSAVAGQVSGNTIY
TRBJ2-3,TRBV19,ASSISGIGTDTQY
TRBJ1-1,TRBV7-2,ASSPQGAENTEAF
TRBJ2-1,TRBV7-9,ASTHRLSSYNEQF
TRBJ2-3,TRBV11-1,ASSPAVRGDTQY
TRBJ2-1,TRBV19,ATSNGLSSDEQF
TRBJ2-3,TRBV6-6,ASSLMRGLAGGKIPTDTQY
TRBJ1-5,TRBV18,ASSPQGNNQPQH
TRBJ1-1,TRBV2,ASSELGDRPLNTEAF
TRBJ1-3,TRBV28,ASTISGGSGNTIY
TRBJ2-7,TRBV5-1,ASSRLGGKDRVYEQY
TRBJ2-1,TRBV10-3,AISERLAGASEQF
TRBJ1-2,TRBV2,ASNKGALDYGYT
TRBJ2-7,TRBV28,ATNRQGALYEQY
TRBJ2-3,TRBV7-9,ASSYLAGDRTDTQY
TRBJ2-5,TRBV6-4,ANLLGREGGETQY
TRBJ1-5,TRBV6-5,ASRKSQGNQPQH
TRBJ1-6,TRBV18,ASSKPPGQGLSPLH
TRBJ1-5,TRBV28,ASIEDRVSNQPQH
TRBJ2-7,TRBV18,ASSPPATSAYEQY
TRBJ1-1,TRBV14,ASAEQGRFKDTEAF
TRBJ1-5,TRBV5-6,ASSSTATQPQH
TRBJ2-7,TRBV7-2,ASSLGTGEQY
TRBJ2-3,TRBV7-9,ASSLHGLAGGTDTQY
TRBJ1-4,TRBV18,ASSPFYAGTNEKLF
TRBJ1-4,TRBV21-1,ASSKEGPGDLLATNEKLF
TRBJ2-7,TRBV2,ASRRQGIYEQY
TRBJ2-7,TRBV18,ASSPRSYEQY
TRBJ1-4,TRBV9,ASSQDRENEKLF
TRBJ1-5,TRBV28,ATKIQGPQPQH
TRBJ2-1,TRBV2,ASSLPGHSYNEQF
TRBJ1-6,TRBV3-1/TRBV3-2,ASSQAGLSPLH
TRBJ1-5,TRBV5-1,ASSLQGASNQPQH
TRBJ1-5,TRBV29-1,SVGGFNQPQH
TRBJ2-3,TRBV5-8,ASRVLAGVSTDTQY